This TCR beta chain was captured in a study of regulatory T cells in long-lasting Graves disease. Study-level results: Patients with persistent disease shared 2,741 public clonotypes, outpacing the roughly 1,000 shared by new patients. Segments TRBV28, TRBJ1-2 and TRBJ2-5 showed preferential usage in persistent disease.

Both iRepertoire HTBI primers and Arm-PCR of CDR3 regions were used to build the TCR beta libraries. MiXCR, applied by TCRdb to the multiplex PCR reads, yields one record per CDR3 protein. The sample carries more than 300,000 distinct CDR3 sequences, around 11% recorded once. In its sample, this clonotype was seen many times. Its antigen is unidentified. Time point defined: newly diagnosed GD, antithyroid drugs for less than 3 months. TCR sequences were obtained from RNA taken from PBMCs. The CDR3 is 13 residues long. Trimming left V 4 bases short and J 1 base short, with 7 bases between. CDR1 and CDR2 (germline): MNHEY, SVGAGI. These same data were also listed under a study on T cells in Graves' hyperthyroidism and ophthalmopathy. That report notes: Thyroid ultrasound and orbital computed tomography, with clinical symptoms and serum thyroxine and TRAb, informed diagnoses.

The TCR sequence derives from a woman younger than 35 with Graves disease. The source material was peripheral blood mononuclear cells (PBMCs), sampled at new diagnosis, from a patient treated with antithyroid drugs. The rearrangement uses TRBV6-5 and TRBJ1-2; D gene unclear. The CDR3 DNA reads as TGTGCCAGCAGTTGGAAGCTTAACTATGGCTACACCTTC. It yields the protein CASSWKLNYGYTF.